Below, 21 T cell receptor beta chains from the same sample are listed, as sequenced in a study of OX40 agonist ivuxolimab in advanced cancers. The table came from immunoSEQ multiplex PCR; TCRdb's copy has only in-frame clones and leaves some out. The profile covers 70,000 to 90,000 clones, with 84% appearing a single time and under 8.5% taken by the ten largest. The sample was CD4+ or CD8+ T cells sorted from blood, taken in a trial of the OX40 agonist ivuxolimab. The receptors stem from an adult with an advanced solid tumor such as melanoma, head and neck, liver or kidney cancer.

This chain connects TRBV4-3 to TRBJ1-4; D unclear. The CDR3 is 13 residues long. V gave up 4 bases and J gave up 8 bases, with 11 bases separating them. From germline, CDR1 is LGHNA and CDR2 YSLEER. CDR3 sequence: CASSRLVGEKLFF. Here the CDR3 DNA reads TGCGCCAGCAGCCGACTGGTAGGGGAAAAACTGTTTTTT.

The V gene is TRBV18, the J gene TRBJ2-2; no clear D gene. V gave up 2 bases and J gave up 0 bases, with 4 bases separating them. CDR1 is KGHSH and CDR2 is LQKENI in the germline V gene. This CDR3 has 14 residues. CDR3 sequence (DNA): TGTGCCAGCTCACCAGGTTCGAACACCGGGGAGCTGTTTTTT. Protein: CASSPGSNTGELFF.

The V gene is TRBV2, the J gene TRBJ1-5, with 8 bases fitting TRBD1. The CDR3 loop spans 16 amino acids. Germline V gene lookup returns CDR1 SNHLY and CDR2 FYNNEI. V lost 5 bases, J lost 0 bases, and 6 bases stayed unmatched. The CDR3 DNA reads as TGTGCCAGCAGTAAGACAGGGGAACATAGCAATCAGCCCCAGCATTTT. Its translation: CASSKTGEHSNQPQHF.

This clone was seen just once. The rearrangement joins TRBV7-2 to TRBJ2-3; TRBD2 agrees at 7 bases. CDR1 SGHTA and CDR2 FQGNSA come from the germline V gene. Trimming cost V 6 bases and J 1 base; bases outside gene matches: 13. This CDR3 is 17 amino acids long. CDR3 nucleotide sequence: TGTGCCAGCAGTCGTGTGGGGGGGTCCTATCGCACAGATACGCAGTATTTT. Its protein product is CASSRVGGSYRTDTQYF.

This clone has only a few counts. The chain is built from TRBV14 and TRBJ1-2; D unclear. V dropped 1 base and J dropped 4 bases, with 7 bases sitting between them. Germline V lookup: CDR1 SGHDN, CDR2 FVKESK. The CDR3 runs to 13 residues. In DNA form, the CDR3 reads TGTGCCAGCAGCCAAGGATGGGTCTATGGCTACACCTTC. Its translation is CASSQGWVYGYTF.

The chain joins TRBV27 to TRBJ2-1; 14 bases agree with TRBD2. This CDR3 spans 17 amino acids. Germline CDR1 reads MNHEY; CDR2 reads SMNVEV (reference sequence). Trimming took 7 bases from V and 8 from J; bases not matched to a gene: 13. The CDR3, as DNA: TGTGCCAGCATCGCAGGGTTACCGGGACTAGCGGGAGATGAGCAGTTCTTC. Protein sequence: CASIAGLPGLAGDEQFF.

The CDR3 loop reads CASSLSSWETQYF. The CDR3 bases are TGTGCCAGCAGTTTATCCTCCTGGGAGACCCAGTACTTC. The J gene is TRBJ2-5, the V gene TRBV27, with D unclear. V gave up 0 bases and J gave up 5 bases, with 7 bases separating them. Germline assignment: CDR1 MNHEY and CDR2 SMNVEV (reference sequence). This CDR3 is 13 amino acids long.

As DNA, the CDR3 is TGCGCCAGCAGCTCTAACAGGGACGAGCAGTACTTC. Its protein product is CASSSNRDEQYF. V gene TRBV5-1 combines with J gene TRBJ2-7, with a possible D match to TRBD1 (6 bases). Per germline, CDR1 SGHRS and CDR2 YFSETQ. V was trimmed by 3 bases and J by 5 bases, leaving 9 bases between them. The CDR3 sequence is 12 residues long.

The chain carries TRBV5-3 and TRBJ2-5; a weak D match, TRBD1 (6 bases). TRBV5-3 is assigned to the ORF class and has an uncertain function. Trimming pared 0 bases from V and 5 bases from J, leaving 11 bases between. This CDR3 spans 14 amino acids. CDR3 bases: TGTGCCAGAAGCTTGGAGGCAGGGGCGGAGACCCAGTACTTC. This translates into CARSLEAGAETQYF.

The chain employs TRBV5-1 and TRBJ2-5; D unclear. The ends were cut back, 1 base at V and 5 bases at J, with 15 bases in the middle. Per the germline V gene, CDR1 is SGHRS and CDR2 is YFSETQ. CDR3 length: 15 amino acids. CDR3 region: CASSLQTGFGETQYF. CDR3 nucleotides: TGCGCCAGCAGCTTGCAGACGGGTTTTGGGGAGACCCAGTACTTC.

The V call is TRBV18, the J call TRBJ1-1; 7 bases match TRBD1. Losses at the gene ends were 2 bases for V and 3 bases for J; bases not matched to a gene: 3. Germline CDR1 and CDR2: KGHSH and LQKENI. This CDR3 region has 14 residues. The CDR3: CASSPGTADTEAFF. Here the CDR3 DNA reads TGTGCCAGCTCACCAGGGACAGCAGACACTGAAGCTTTCTTT.

This clone was detected only a few times. The CDR3 DNA reads TGTGCCAGCAGCTTTACGCAGGGGGGTGAAAAACTGTTTTTT. Translation: CASSFTQGGEKLFF. The chain links TRBV11-3 to TRBJ1-4; 7 bases fit TRBD1. J gave up 7 bases and V 3 bases, and 5 bases lay outside the gene matches. The CDR3 consists of 14 residues. The germline CDR1 and CDR2 sequences are SGHNT and YENEEA.

The chain carries TRBV19 and TRBJ1-1; D may be TRBD1 (6 bases). Germline CDR1 reads LNHDA; CDR2 reads SQIVND (reference sequence). With 4 bases removed from V and 4 bases from J, the gap between germline ends came to 16 bases. The CDR3 runs 15 residues. CDR3 sequence (DNA): TGTGCCAGTAGTAAAATGTGGGGGCGAGGCACTGAAGCTTTCTTT. Its protein is CASSKMWGRGTEAFF. Combining the CDR3 with reference TRBV19 and TRBJ1-1 gives the whole variable domain DGGITQSPKYLFRKEGQNVTLSCEQNLNHDAMYWYRQDPGQGLRLIYYSQIVNDFQKGDIAEGYSVSREKKESFPLTVTSAQKNPTAFYLCASSKMWGRGTEAFFGQGTRLTVV.

The chain uses TRBV28 and TRBJ1-1; 7 positions match TRBD1. V shed 5 bases, J shed 12 bases, and the junction held 15 bases outside the gene matches. This CDR3 region has 14 residues. In germline, CDR1 is MDHEN, CDR2 SYDVKM. CDR3 loop: CASSTHPDRPLSFF. CDR3 in DNA: TGTGCCAGCAGTACACACCCGGACAGGCCGCTGTCTTTCTTT.

The chain recombines TRBV18 with TRBJ1-1; D is unclear. CDR3 length: 14 residues. The germline V gene encodes CDR1 KGHSH and CDR2 LQKENI. Trimming stripped 3 bases from V and 0 bases from J, with 8 bases between. CDR3 in amino acids: CASSPYPMNTEAFF. In DNA form, the CDR3 reads TGTGCCAGCTCACCGTATCCAATGAACACTGAAGCTTTCTTT.

The chain couples TRBV7-6 to TRBJ2-1; D is possibly TRBD1 or TRBD2 (5 bases each). The germline V gene encodes CDR1 SGHVS and CDR2 FNYEAQ. V was clipped by 2 bases and J by 4 bases, with 12 bases between them. The CDR3 runs to 15 residues. The CDR3 reads CASSLSWGPYNEQFF. CDR3 sequence (DNA): TGTGCCAGCAGCTTATCTTGGGGACCTTACAATGAGCAGTTCTTC.

The V and J genes are TRBV7-8 and TRBJ2-2; the D gene is possibly TRBD1 (5 bases). Trimming took 5 bases from V and 1 from J, leaving 8 bases between them. Germline V gene sequence: CDR1 SGHVS, CDR2 FQNEAQ. The CDR3 runs to 14 residues. For the CDR3, the DNA is TGTGCCAGCAGCCGTGACAGGAACACCGGGGAGCTGTTTTTT. Translating it yields CASSRDRNTGELFF.

The chain employs TRBV7-3 and TRBJ1-2; D gene ambiguous. CDR1 SGHTA and CDR2 FQGTGA come from the germline V gene. The V gene lost 5 bases and the J gene lost 3 bases, with 16 bases spanning the gap. The CDR3 covers 15 residues. This chain's CDR3 is CASSTNGVRYYGYTF. DNA for the CDR3: TGTGCCAGCAGCACAAATGGGGTAAGGTACTATGGCTACACCTTC.

This clone showed up many times. This chain links TRBV15 with TRBJ1-6; D is ambiguous. CDR1 and CDR2 from the germline V gene are LNHNV and YYDKDF (reference sequence). There are 14 residues in the CDR3. V was cut by 5 bases and J by 0 bases, with 5 bases left in between. The CDR3 DNA sequence: TGTGCCACCAGCGGGAGCTCCTATAATTCACCCCTCCACTTT. This translates into CATSGSSYNSPLHF.

This clone appeared once. V usage is TRBV19 and J usage is TRBJ1-5; D unresolved. This CDR3 has 15 residues. Trimming cost V 1 base and J 0 bases, with 7 bases left between them. Germline assignment: CDR1 LNHDA and CDR2 SQIVND (reference sequence). CDR3 bases: TGTGCCAGTAGTATAGGCCAGCATAGCAATCAGCCCCAGCATTTT. This translates into CASSIGQHSNQPQHF.

The chain joins TRBV27 to TRBJ2-5, with TRBD2 identical over 12 bases. V lost 8 bases, J lost 2 bases, and 3 bases stayed unmatched. CDR1 is MNHEY and CDR2 is SMNVEV in the germline V gene (reference sequence). This CDR3 is 14 amino acids long. CDR3 in DNA: TGTGCCAGCCAAGGACTAGCGGGGCAAGAGACCCAGTACTTC. Amino acids: CASQGLAGQETQYF.